This T cell receptor (beta chain) came from a study of blood T cells in healthy people across ages. This CDR3 is 15 amino acids long. V was clipped by 2 bases and J by 6 bases; unmatched bases: 6. Germline V CDR1 and CDR2: SQVTM, ANQGSEA. Study-wide results and limits: Bulk PBMC profiling left naive and antigen-experienced comparisons inconclusive. Comparison with aged donors showed that long-lived donors had more naive CD4+ cells and higher diversity.

Remarks on this clonotype: Its antigen is as yet unknown.

Then a second PCR, running roughly 7 to 11 cycles, was carried out with a sample-barcoded 5' primer and a J-beta primer mix. TCRdb reprocessed the 5' RACE reads via MiXCR and lists one record per CDR3 protein. The sample contains over a million distinct CDR3 sequences, roughly a quarter of which appear only once. This same sample was also part of a study on T cells of mothers and their children.

This chain joins TRBV29-1 and TRBJ2-2; 10 nucleotides match TRBD2. Sequencing was carried out using blood. The receptor's source is a girl aged 2-10 years in good health. CDR3 amino acids: CSVESSGRAPGELFF. The CDR3 DNA reads as TGCAGCGTTGAATCCAGCGGGAGGGCCCCCGGGGAGCTGTTTTTT.